This T cell receptor (beta chain) stems from a study of blood T cell repertoires in COVID-19. The table came from immunoSEQ multiplex PCR; TCRdb's copy has only in-frame clones and leaves some out. The sample holds hundreds of thousands of clones; under 90% are singletons and the top ten take less than 3.5%. Germline CDR1 reads SNHLY; CDR2 reads FYNNEI. V shed 6 bases and J 2 bases; nucleotides not matched to a gene: 6. The length of the CDR3 is 15 residues. The count of this clone is one. This chain uses TRBV2 with TRBJ1-1, with 10 bases identical to TRBD1. The TCR comes from a woman in her 50s who had been exposed to COVID-19. The specimen was PBMCs or T cells enriched from blood (not recorded which). Written as DNA, the CDR3 is TGTGCCAGCAGCCCGACAGGGGGCAAAAACACTGAAGCTTTCTTT. Protein sequence: CASSPTGGKNTEAFF.